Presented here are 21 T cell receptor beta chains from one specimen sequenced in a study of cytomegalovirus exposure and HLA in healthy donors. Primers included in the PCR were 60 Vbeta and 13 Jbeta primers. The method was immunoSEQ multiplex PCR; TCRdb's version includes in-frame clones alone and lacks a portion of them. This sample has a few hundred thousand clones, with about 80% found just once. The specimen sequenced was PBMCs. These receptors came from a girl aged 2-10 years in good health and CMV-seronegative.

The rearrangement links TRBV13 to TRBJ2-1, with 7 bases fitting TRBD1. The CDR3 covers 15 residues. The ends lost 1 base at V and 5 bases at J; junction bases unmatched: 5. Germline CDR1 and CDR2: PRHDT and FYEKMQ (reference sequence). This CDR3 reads CASSLDRGWDNEQFF. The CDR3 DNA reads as TGTGCCAGCAGCTTAGACAGGGGATGGGACAATGAGCAGTTCTTC.

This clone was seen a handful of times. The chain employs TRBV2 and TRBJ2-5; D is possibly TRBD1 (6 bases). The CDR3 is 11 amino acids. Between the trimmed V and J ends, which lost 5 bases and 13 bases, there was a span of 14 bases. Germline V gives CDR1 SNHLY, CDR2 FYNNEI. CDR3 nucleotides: TGTGCCAGCAGTATGACAGGCATCGTGTACTTC. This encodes CASSMTGIVYF.

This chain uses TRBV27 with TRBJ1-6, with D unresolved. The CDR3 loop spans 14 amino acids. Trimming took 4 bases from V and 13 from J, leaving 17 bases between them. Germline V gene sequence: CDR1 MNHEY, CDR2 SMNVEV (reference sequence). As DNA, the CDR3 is TGTGCCAGCAGTTCCGCGCCCCGTTTTGTTCCCCTCCACTTT. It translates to CASSSAPRFVPLHF.

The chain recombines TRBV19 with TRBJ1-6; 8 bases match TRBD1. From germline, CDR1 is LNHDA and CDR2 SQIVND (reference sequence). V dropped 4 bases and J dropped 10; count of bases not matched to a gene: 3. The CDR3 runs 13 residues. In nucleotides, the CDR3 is TGTGCCAGTAGTACCAGGGGGCTCTCACCCCTCCACTTT. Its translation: CASSTRGLSPLHF.

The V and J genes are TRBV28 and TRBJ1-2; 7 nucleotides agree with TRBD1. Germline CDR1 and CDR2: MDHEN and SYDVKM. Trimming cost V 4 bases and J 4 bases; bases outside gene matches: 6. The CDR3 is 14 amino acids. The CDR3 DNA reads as TGTGCCAGCAGTTCGCCAGACAGGGTCTATGGCTACACCTTC. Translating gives CASSSPDRVYGYTF.

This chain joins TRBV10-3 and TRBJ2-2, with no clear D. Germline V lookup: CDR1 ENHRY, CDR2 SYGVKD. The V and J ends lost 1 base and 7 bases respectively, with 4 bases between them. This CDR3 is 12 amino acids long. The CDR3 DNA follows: TGTGCCATCAGTGAGTTGTACGGGGAGCTGTTTTTT. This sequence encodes CAISELYGELFF.

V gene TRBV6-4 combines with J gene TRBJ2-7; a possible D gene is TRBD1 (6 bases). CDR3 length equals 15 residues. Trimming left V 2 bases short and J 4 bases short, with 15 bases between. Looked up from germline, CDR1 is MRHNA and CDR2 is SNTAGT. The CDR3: CASSDLSGTKYEQYF. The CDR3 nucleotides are TGTGCCAGCAGTGACCTCTCAGGGACAAAGTACGAGCAGTACTTC.

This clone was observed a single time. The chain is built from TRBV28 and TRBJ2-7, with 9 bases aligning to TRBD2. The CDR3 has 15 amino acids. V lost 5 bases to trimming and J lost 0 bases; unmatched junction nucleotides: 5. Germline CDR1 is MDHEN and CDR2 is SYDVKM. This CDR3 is CASSAGTSSSYEQYF. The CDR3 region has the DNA TGTGCCAGCAGTGCCGGGACTAGCAGCTCCTACGAGCAGTACTTC.

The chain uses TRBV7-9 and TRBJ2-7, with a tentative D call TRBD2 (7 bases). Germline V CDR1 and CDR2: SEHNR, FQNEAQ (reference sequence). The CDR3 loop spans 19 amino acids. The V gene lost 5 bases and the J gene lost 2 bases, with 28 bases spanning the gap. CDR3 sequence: CASSRLRAGGQGLPYEQYF. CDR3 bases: TGTGCCAGCAGCCGACTGAGAGCCGGGGGGCAGGGCCTACCCTACGAGCAGTACTTC. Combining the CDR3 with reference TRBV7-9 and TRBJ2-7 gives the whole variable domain DTGVSQNPRHKITKRGQNVTFRCDPISEHNRLYWYRQTLGQGPEFLTYFQNEAQLEKSRLLSDRFSAERPKGSFSTLEIQRTEQGDSAMYLCASSRLRAGGQGLPYEQYFGPGTRLTVT.

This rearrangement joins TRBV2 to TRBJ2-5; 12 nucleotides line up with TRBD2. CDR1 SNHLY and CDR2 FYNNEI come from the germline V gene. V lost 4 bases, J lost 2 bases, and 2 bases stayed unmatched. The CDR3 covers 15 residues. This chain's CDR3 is CASSGTSGVQETQYF. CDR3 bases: TGTGCCAGCAGTGGGACTAGCGGGGTTCAAGAGACCCAGTACTTC. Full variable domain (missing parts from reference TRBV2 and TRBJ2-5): EPEVTQTPSHQVTQMGQEVILRCVPISNHLYFYWYRQILGQKVEFLVSFYNNEISEKSEIFDDQFSVERPDGSNFTLKIRSTKLEDSAMYFCASSGTSGVQETQYFGPGTRLLVL.

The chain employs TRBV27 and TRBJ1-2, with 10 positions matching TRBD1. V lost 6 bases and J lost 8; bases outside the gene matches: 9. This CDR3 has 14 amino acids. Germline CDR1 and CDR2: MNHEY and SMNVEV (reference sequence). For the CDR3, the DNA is TGTGCCAGCAGGGGGACAGGGGATTCGCGGGGCTACACCTTC. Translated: CASRGTGDSRGYTF.

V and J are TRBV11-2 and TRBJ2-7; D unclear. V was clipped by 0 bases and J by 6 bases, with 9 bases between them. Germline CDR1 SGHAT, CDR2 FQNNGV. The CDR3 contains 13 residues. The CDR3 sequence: CASSLDPSGEQYF. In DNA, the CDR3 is TGTGCCAGCAGCTTAGACCCATCGGGCGAGCAGTACTTC.

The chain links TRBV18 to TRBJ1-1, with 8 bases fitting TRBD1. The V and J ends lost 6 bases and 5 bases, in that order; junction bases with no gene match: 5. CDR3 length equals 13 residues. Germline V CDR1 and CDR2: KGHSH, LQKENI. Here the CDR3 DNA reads TGTGCCAGCTCGACAGGGGAAGGGACTGAAGCTTTCTTT. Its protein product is CASSTGEGTEAFF.

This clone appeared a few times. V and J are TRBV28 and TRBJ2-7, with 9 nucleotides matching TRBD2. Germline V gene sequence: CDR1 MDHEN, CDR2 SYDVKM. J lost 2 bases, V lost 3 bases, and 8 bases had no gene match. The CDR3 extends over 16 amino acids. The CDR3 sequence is CASSFLVGLAAYEQYF. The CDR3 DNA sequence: TGTGCCAGCAGTTTTTTGGTGGGACTAGCTGCCTACGAGCAGTACTTC.

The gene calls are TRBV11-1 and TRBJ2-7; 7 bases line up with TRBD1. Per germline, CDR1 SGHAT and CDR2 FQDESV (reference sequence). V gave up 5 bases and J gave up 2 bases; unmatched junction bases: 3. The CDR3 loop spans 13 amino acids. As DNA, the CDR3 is TGTGCCAGCAGCCACGGGACAGCCTACGAGCAGTACTTC. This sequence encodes CASSHGTAYEQYF.

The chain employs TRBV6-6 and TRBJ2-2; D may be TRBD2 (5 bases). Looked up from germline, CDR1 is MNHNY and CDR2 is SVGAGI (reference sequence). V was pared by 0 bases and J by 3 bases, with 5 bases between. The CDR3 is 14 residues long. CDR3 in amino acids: CASSYSRDTGELFF. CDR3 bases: TGTGCCAGCAGTTACTCGAGGGACACCGGGGAGCTGTTTTTT.

This CDR3 reads CASSTTGASYEQYF. CDR3 bases: TGTGCCAGCAGTACTACAGGGGCCTCCTACGAGCAGTACTTC. The chain joins TRBV6-5 to TRBJ2-5; TRBD1 agrees at 7 bases. Matching the DNA end better, TRBJ2-7 makes the J call doubtful. The germline gives CDR1 MNHEY, CDR2 SVGAGI. The CDR3 totals 14 residues.

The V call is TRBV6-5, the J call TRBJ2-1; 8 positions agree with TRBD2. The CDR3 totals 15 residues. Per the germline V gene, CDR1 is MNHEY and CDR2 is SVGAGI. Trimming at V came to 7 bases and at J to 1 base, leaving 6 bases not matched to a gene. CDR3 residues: CASTKAGESYNEQFF. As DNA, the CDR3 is TGTGCCAGCACCAAAGCGGGAGAGTCCTACAATGAGCAGTTCTTC.

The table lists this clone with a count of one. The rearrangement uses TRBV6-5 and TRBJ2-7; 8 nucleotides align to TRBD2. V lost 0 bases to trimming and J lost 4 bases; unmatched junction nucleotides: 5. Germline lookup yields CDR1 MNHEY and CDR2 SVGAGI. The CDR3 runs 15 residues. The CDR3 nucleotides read TGTGCCAGCAGTTACTCGACGGCTAGCGGGTACGAGCAGTACTTC. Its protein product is CASSYSTASGYEQYF.

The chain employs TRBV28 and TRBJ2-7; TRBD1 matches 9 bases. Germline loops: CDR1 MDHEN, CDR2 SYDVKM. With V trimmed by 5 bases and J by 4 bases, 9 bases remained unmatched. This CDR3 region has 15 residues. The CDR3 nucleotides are TGTGCCAGCAGTCCAACCGGGACAGGGAGGTACGAGCAGTACTTC. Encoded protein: CASSPTGTGRYEQYF.

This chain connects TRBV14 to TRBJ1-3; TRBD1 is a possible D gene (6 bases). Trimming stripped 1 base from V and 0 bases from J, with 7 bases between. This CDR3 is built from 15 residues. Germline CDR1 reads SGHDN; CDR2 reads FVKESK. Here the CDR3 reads CASSQAGVSGNTIYF. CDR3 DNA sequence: TGTGCCAGCAGCCAAGCAGGGGTCTCTGGAAACACCATATATTTT.